The rows below give T cell receptor beta chains drawn from one sample of a study of blood T cell repertoires in COVID-19. TCRdb's table, derived via immunoSEQ multiplex PCR, lists solely in-frame clones and lacks some. In the table there are about 270,000 clones, roughly 85% of which are singletons. Sample: peripheral blood. These receptors all come from a young woman with acute or convalescent COVID-19. CDR3s include the opening cysteine and the closing phenylalanine or tryptophan. The D gene is left open where the match is weak. Where a row states a size, it is once, few, many or the class of an expanded clone; other rows omit it.

V	J	D	size	CDR3	DNA
TRBV18	TRBJ1-1	NA	NA	CASSPANTEAFF	TGTGCCAGCTCACCGGCGAACACTGAAGCTTTCTTT
TRBV11-2	TRBJ2-7	TRBD2	NA	CASSPGLAEAEQYF	TGTGCCAGCAGCCCCGGACTAGCGGAGGCCGAGCAGTACTTC
TRBV27	TRBJ1-6	NA	NA	CASSLGTRNNSPLHF	TGTGCCAGCAGTTTAGGGACACGAAACAATTCACCCCTCCACTTT
TRBV4-2	TRBJ2-7	NA	NA	CASSQSGQLTYEQYF	TGTGCCAGCAGCCAAAGTGGACAGCTAACCTACGAGCAGTACTTC
TRBV19	TRBJ1-2	NA	few	CASSIGGQLGGYTF	TGTGCCAGTAGTATAGGGGGACAACTTGGTGGCTACACCTTC
TRBV29-1	TRBJ1-4	TRBD1	NA	CSVQGARGEKLFF	TGCAGCGTCCAGGGGGCGCGGGGTGAAAAACTGTTTTTT
TRBV30	TRBJ1-4	TRBD1	NA	CAWRGPGTAYEKLFF	TGTGCCTGGAGGGGCCCGGGGACAGCGTATGAAAAACTGTTTTTT
TRBV28	TRBJ1-5	TRBD1	NA	CASGTASNQPQHF	TGTGCCAGCGGGACAGCCAGCAATCAGCCCCAGCATTTT
TRBV19	TRBJ1-1	TRBD1	NA	CASRVAGGHTEAFF	TGTGCCAGTAGGGTAGCAGGGGGGCACACTGAAGCTTTCTTT
TRBV27	TRBJ2-3	NA	NA	CASLTTSYGTDTQYF	TGTGCCAGCCTGACTACGAGCTATGGTACAGATACGCAGTATTTT
TRBV3-1/TRBV3-2	TRBJ2-1	TRBD2	NA	CASSQGLAGTYNEQFF	TGTGCCAGCAGCCAAGGACTAGCGGGAACATACAATGAGCAGTTCTTC
TRBV21-1	TRBJ2-1	NA	few	CASRRCVPEREEQFF	TGTGCCAGCCGCCGATGTGTCCCGGAGAGGGAGGAGCAGTTCTTC
TRBV4-3	TRBJ1-6	NA	NA	CASSQESGSGQNSPLHF	TGCGCCAGCAGCCAAGAATCGGGGAGTGGGCAAAATTCACCCCTCCACTTT
TRBV28	TRBJ1-1	NA	NA	CASSYPTNWNTEAFF	TGTGCCAGCAGTTACCCGACAAATTGGAACACTGAAGCTTTCTTT
TRBV3-1/TRBV3-2	TRBJ2-1	TRBD2	NA	CASSHYLAGGNEQFF	TGTGCCAGCAGCCATTATCTAGCGGGAGGCAATGAGCAGTTCTTC
TRBV9	TRBJ2-3	NA	NA	CASSIQGVGLAASHTDTQYF	TGTGCCAGCAGCATACAGGGGGTGGGCCTAGCGGCCTCTCACACAGATACGCAGTATTTT
TRBV28	TRBJ1-2	TRBD1	NA	CASSWDRGRWGYTF	TGTGCCAGCAGTTGGGACAGGGGAAGGTGGGGCTACACCTTC
TRBV15	TRBJ2-5	NA	NA	CATSREDRKETQYF	TGTGCCACCAGCAGAGAAGACAGGAAAGAGACCCAGTACTTC